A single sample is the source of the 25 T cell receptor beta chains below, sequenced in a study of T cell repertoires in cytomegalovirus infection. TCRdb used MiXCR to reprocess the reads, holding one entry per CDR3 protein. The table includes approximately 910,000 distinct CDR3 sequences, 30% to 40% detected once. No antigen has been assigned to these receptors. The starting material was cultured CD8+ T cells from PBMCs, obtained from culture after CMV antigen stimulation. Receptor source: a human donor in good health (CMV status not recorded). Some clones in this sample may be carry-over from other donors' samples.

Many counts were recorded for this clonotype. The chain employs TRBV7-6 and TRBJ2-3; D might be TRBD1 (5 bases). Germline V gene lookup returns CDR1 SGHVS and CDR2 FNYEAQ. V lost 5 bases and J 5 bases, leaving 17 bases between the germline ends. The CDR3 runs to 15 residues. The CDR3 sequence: CASSRAGSSRDTQYF. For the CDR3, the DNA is TGTGCCAGCAGCAGGGCAGGGTCAAGTAGAGATACGCAGTATTTT.

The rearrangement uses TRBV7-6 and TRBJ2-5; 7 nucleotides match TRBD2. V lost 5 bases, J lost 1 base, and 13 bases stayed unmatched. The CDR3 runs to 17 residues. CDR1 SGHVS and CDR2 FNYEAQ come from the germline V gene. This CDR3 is CASSNYVASGLQETQYF. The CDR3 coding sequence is TGTGCCAGCAGCAATTACGTGGCTAGCGGCCTCCAAGAGACCCAGTACTTC.

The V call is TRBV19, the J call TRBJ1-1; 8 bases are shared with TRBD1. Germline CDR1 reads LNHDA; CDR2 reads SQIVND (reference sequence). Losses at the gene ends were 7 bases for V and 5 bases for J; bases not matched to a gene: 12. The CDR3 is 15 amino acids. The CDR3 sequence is CASINRQGIGTEAFF. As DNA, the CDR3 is TGTGCCAGTATCAACCGACAGGGGATTGGGACTGAAGCTTTCTTT. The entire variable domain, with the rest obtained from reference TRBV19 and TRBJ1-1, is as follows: DGGITQSPKYLFRKEGQNVTLSCEQNLNHDAMYWYRQDPGQGLRLIYYSQIVNDFQKGDIAEGYSVSREKKESFPLTVTSAQKNPTAFYLCASINRQGIGTEAFFGQGTRLTVV.

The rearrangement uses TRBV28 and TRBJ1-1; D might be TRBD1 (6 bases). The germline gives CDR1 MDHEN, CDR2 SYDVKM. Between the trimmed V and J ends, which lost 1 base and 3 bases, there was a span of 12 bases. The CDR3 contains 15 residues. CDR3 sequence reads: CASSLSGVMDTEAFF. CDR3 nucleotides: TGTGCCAGCAGTTTATCAGGGGTAATGGACACTGAAGCTTTCTTT.

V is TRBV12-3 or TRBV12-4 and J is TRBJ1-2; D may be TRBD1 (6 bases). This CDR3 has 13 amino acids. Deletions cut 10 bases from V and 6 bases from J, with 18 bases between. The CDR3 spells CATSRGVGHGYTF. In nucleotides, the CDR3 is TGTGCCACCTCAAGGGGGGTAGGTCATGGCTACACCTTC.

The CDR3 here is CASSLEGRGNTGELFF. DNA for the CDR3: TGTGCCAGCAGCTTAGAAGGCCGGGGTAACACCGGGGAGCTGTTTTTT. The rearrangement joins TRBV7-9 to TRBJ2-2; maybe TRBD2 (5 bases). The V gene's germline CDR1 is SEHNR and CDR2 FQNEAQ (reference sequence). The CDR3 has 16 amino acids. V lost 1 base and J 2 bases, leaving 11 bases between the germline ends.

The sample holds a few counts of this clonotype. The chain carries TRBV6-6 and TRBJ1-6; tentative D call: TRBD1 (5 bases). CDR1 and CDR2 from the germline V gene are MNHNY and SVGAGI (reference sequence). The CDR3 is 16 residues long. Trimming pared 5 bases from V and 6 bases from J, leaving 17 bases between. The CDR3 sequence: CASSPQGHRPNSPLHF. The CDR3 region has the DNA TGTGCCAGCAGTCCCCAGGGCCACCGCCCTAATTCACCCCTCCACTTT.

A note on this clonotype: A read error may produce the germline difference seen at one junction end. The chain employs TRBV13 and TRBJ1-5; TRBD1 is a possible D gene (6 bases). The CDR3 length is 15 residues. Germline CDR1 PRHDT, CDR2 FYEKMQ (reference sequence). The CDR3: CTSSLGGTKNQPQHF. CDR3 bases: TGTACCAGCAGCTTAGGTGGGACAAAAAATCAGCCCCAGCATTTT.

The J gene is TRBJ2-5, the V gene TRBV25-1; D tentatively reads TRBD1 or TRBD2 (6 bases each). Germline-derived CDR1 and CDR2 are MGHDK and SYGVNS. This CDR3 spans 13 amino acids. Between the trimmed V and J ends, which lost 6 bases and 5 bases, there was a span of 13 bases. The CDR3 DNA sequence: TGTGCCAGCAGAAGGGGGGTGAAGGAGACCCAGTACTTC. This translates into CASRRGVKETQYF.

The CDR3: CASSQIGPSNQPQHF. The DNA of the CDR3 is TGTGCCAGCAGCCAAATCGGCCCGAGCAATCAGCCCCAGCATTTT. The chain recombines TRBV4-2 with TRBJ1-5; D not certain. Germline V CDR1 and CDR2: LGHNA, YNFKEQ. V lost 2 bases, J lost 1 base, and 9 bases lay in between. The CDR3 contains 15 residues.

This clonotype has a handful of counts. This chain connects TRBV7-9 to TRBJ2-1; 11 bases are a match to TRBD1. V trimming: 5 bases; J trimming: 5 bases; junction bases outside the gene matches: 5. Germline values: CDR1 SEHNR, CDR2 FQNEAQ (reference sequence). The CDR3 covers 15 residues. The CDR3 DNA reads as TGTGCCAGCAGCCTGGACAGGGGGCGCGACAATGAGCAGTTCTTC. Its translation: CASSLDRGRDNEQFF.

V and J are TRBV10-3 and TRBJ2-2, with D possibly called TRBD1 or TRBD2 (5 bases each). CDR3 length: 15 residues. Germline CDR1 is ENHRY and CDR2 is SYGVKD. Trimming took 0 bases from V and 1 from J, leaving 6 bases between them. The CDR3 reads CAISESRGNTGELFF. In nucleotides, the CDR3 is TGTGCCATCAGTGAGTCGAGGGGGAACACCGGGGAGCTGTTTTTT.

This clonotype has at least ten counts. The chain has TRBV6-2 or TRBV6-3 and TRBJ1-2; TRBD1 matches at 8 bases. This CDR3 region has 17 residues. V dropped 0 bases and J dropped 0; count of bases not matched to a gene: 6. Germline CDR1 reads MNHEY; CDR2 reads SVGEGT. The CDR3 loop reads CASSYSNAGGTNYGYTF. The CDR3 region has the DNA TGTGCCAGCAGTTACTCGAATGCAGGGGGCACTAACTATGGCTACACCTTC.

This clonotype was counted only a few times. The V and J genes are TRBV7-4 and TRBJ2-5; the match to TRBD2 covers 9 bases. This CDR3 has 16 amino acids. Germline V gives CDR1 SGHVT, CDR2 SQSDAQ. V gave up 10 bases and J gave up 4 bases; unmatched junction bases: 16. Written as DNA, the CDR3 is TGTGCCACCCGCTTGGGGGGCGGGGGGGCCCGAGAGACCCAGTACTTC. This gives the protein CATRLGGGGARETQYF.

The CDR3 sequence: CSAREQGEDTGELFF. The CDR3 bases are TGCAGTGCTAGGGAACAGGGGGAGGACACCGGGGAGCTGTTTTTT. The chain is built from TRBV20-1 and TRBJ2-2, with 8 bases lining up with TRBD1. CDR3 length: 15 amino acids. Germline V gene sequence: CDR1 DFQATT, CDR2 SNEGSKA (reference sequence). Trimming took 3 bases from V and 3 from J; bases not matched to a gene: 6.

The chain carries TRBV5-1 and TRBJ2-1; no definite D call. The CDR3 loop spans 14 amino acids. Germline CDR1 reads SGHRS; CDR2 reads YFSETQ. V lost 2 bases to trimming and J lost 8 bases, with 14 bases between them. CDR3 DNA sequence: TGCGCCAGCAGCTTAGGAAATTGGGTCCATGAGCAGTTCTTC. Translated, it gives CASSLGNWVHEQFF.

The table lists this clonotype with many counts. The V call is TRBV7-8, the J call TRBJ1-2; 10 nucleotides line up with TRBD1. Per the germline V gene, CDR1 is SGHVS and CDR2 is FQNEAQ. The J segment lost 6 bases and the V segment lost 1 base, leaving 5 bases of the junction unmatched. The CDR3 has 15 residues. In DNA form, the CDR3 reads TGTGCCAGCAGCTTAGAATGGGACAGGGGACATGGCTACACCTTC. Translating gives CASSLEWDRGHGYTF.

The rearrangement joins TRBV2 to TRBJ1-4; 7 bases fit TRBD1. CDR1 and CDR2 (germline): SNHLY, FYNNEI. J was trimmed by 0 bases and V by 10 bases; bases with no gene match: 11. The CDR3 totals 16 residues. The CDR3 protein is CATWPGTVATNEKLFF. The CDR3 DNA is TGTGCCACCTGGCCCGGGACAGTTGCAACTAATGAAAAACTGTTTTTT.

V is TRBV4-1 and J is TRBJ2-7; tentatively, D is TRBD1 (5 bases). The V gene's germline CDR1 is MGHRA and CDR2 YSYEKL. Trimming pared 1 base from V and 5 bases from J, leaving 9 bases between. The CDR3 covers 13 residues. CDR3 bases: TGCGCCAGCAGCCAAGTCAGGGCGAACGAGCAGTACTTC. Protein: CASSQVRANEQYF.

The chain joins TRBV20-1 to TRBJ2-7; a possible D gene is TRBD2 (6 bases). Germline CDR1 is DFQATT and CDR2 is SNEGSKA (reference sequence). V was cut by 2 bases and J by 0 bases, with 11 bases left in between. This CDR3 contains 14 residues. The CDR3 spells CSARRDSSSYEQYF. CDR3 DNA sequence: TGCAGTGCTAGAAGGGACTCAAGCTCCTACGAGCAGTACTTC.

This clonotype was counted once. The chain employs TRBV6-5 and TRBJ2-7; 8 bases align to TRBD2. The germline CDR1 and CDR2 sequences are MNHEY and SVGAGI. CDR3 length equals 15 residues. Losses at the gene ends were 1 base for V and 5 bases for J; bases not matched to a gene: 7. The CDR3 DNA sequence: TGTGCCAGCAGTTACTTGGAGCGGGGGCCCGACGAGCAGTACTTC. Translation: CASSYLERGPDEQYF.

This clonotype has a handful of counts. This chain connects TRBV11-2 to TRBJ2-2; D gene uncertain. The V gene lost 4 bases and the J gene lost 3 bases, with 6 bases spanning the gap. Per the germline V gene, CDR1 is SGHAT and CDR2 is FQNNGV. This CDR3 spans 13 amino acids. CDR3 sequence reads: CASSSDDTGELFF. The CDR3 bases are TGTGCCAGCAGCTCGGACGACACCGGGGAGCTGTTTTTT.

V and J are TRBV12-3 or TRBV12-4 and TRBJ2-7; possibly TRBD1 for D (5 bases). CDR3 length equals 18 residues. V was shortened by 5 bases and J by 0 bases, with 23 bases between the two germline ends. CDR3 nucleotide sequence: TGTGCCAGCAGTCGACAGAACTCTCCCCGTCTTAGCTCCTACGAGCAGTACTTC. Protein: CASSRQNSPRLSSYEQYF.

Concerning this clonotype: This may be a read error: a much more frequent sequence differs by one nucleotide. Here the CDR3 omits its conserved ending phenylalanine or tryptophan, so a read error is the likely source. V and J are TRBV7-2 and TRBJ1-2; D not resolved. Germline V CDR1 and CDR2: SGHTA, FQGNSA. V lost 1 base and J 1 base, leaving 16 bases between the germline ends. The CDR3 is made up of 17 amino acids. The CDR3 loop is CASSLVPRLENNYGYTI. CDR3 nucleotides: TGTGCCAGCAGCTTAGTCCCCCGATTAGAGAATAACTATGGCTACACCATC.

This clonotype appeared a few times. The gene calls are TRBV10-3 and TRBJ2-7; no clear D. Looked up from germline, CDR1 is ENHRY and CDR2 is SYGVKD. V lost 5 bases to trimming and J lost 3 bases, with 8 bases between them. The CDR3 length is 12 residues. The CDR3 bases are TGTGCCATCAGTAACAGTCTCTACGAGCAGTACGTC. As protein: CAISNSLYEQYV.